The clone carrying this TCR beta chain was counted a single time. Its antigen remains unidentified. This entry comes from a study of shared clonotypes between healthy human individuals. Study summary: Per donor, CD8 memory used one plate, CD8 naive used two, CD4 memory used three and CD4 naive used three.

In germline, CDR1 is SGHAT, CDR2 FQNNGV. The CDR3 has 14 amino acids. Between the trimmed V and J ends, which lost 5 bases and 5 bases, there was a span of 16 bases. Assay used: immunoSEQ multiplex PCR; TCRdb lists only in-frame clones, some missing. The sample shows under 2,500,000 clones, approximately 94% of them seen only once. Study findings and constraints: Four donors held around 5% of naive CD4 clonotypes in common.

HIV-negative, healthy adults without recent acute infections or vaccinations were the donors. This TCR was recovered from a young man in good health. The sample taken for sequencing was naive CD4+ T cells sorted from blood. Subset denoted: CD45RA+ positively selected. The chain couples TRBV11-2 to TRBJ2-7; D may be TRBD1 or TRBD2 (5 bases each). As DNA, the CDR3 is TGTGCCAGCAGCACGGAGGCCAGAGGGGACGAGCAGTACTTC. This encodes CASSTEARGDEQYF.